The rows below give T cell receptor beta chains drawn from one sample of a study of graft-versus-host responses after intestinal transplantation. Clones were sequenced by immunoSEQ multiplex PCR, and TCRdb holds only the in-frame ones, with some missing. The repertoire holds 35,000 to 50,000 clones, with approximately 94% as singletons. The starting material was PBMCs, obtained around 330 days after intestinal transplant. The receptors were gathered from a human patient who received an intestinal transplant, so some T cells may come from the graft donor. CDR3s include the opening cysteine and the closing phenylalanine or tryptophan. The D gene is left open where the match is weak. Clone size, where shown, is once, few, many, or a class for clones that have expanded.

j_call: TRBJ2-7; clone_size: .; d_call: .; v_call: TRBV6-5; cdr3_nt: TGTGCCAGCACCCTGGACACAGCCTACGAGCAGTACTTC; cdr3_aa: CASTLDTAYEQYF
j_call: TRBJ2-3; clone_size: .; d_call: TRBD2; v_call: TRBV6-5; cdr3_nt: TGTGCCAGCAGTTACACTCGGGAGGGGAGCACAGATACGCAGTATTTT; cdr3_aa: CASSYTREGSTDTQYF
j_call: TRBJ2-1; clone_size: few; d_call: .; v_call: TRBV4-2; cdr3_nt: TGTGCCAGCAGCCAAGAGGGGGGCCTAGCAAATAACAATGAGCAGTTCTTC; cdr3_aa: CASSQEGGLANNNEQFF
j_call: TRBJ1-3; clone_size: .; d_call: .; v_call: TRBV7-9; cdr3_nt: TGTGCCAGCAGCTTAGATCTGGTCTCTGGAAACACCATATATTTT; cdr3_aa: CASSLDLVSGNTIYF
j_call: TRBJ1-1; clone_size: .; d_call: TRBD1; v_call: TRBV20-1; cdr3_nt: TGCAGTGCTGGACAGGGTTCGGGAGCTTTCTTT; cdr3_aa: CSAGQGSGAFF
j_call: TRBJ2-1; clone_size: .; d_call: .; v_call: TRBV6-1; cdr3_nt: TGTGCCAGCAGTGAATCATTTGCGGGGGAGCAGTTCTTC; cdr3_aa: CASSESFAGEQFF
j_call: TRBJ2-2; clone_size: .; d_call: .; v_call: TRBV10-2; cdr3_nt: TGCGCCAGCAGCAGGACAGACCCCACCGGGGAGCTGTTTTTT; cdr3_aa: CASSRTDPTGELFF
j_call: TRBJ1-5; clone_size: .; d_call: .; v_call: TRBV5-5; cdr3_nt: TGTGCCAGCAGCTGGGGCAGTAGCAATCAGCCCCAGCATTTT; cdr3_aa: CASSWGSSNQPQHF
j_call: TRBJ1-1; clone_size: .; d_call: .; v_call: TRBV6-5; cdr3_nt: TGTGCCAGCACCATGACAAGTATGAACACTGAAGCTTTCTTT; cdr3_aa: CASTMTSMNTEAFF
j_call: TRBJ2-3; clone_size: .; d_call: TRBD1; v_call: TRBV11-2; cdr3_nt: TGTGCCACCCGGGACAGGAGGAGCACAGATACGCAGTATTTT; cdr3_aa: CATRDRRSTDTQYF
j_call: TRBJ1-6; clone_size: .; d_call: .; v_call: TRBV6-5; cdr3_nt: TGTGCCAACAGGGTCGGCAATTCACCCCTCCACTTT; cdr3_aa: CANRVGNSPLHF
j_call: TRBJ2-1; clone_size: .; d_call: TRBD2; v_call: TRBV30; cdr3_nt: TGTGCCTGGACGGGAGGGACTAGCCCAAGCTCCTACAATGAGCAGTTCTTC; cdr3_aa: CAWTGGTSPSSYNEQFF
j_call: TRBJ2-7; clone_size: .; d_call: TRBD2; v_call: TRBV4-1; cdr3_nt: TGCGCCAGCAGCCTGTCGGGAGCGGGGAGAGGCGAGCAGTACTTC; cdr3_aa: CASSLSGAGRGEQYF
j_call: TRBJ1-3; clone_size: .; d_call: .; v_call: TRBV11-2; cdr3_nt: TGTGCCAGCAGCTATCTCAAGACAGCAAGAGGGGTCTCTGGAAACACCATATATTTT; cdr3_aa: CASSYLKTARGVSGNTIYF
j_call: TRBJ2-2; clone_size: .; d_call: .; v_call: TRBV7-6; cdr3_nt: TGTGCCAGCAGCTTAGTGGGTGGGGGCCGAACCGGGGAGCTGTTTTTT; cdr3_aa: CASSLVGGGRTGELFF
j_call: TRBJ2-6; clone_size: .; d_call: .; v_call: TRBV10-3; cdr3_nt: TGTGCCATCAGTGAGAAGGAATCTGGGGCCAACGTCCTGACTTTC; cdr3_aa: CAISEKESGANVLTF
j_call: TRBJ1-4; clone_size: .; d_call: TRBD1; v_call: TRBV7-2; cdr3_nt: TGTGCCGGCAGCCGGGACAGTTATGAAAAACTGTTTTTT; cdr3_aa: CAGSRDSYEKLFF
j_call: TRBJ2-7; clone_size: .; d_call: TRBD1; v_call: TRBV9; cdr3_nt: TGTGCCAGCAGCGTGACCGGGACAGGTCCCTACGAGCAGTACTTC; cdr3_aa: CASSVTGTGPYEQYF
j_call: TRBJ2-5; clone_size: .; d_call: TRBD1; v_call: TRBV4-2; cdr3_nt: TGTGCCAGCAGCCAAGCCGGGGGATTAGGACAGGGGGAAGAGACCCAGTACTTC; cdr3_aa: CASSQAGGLGQGEETQYF
j_call: TRBJ2-7; clone_size: .; d_call: TRBD2; v_call: TRBV27; cdr3_nt: TGTGCCAGCAGTGTTCACGCGGGACTAGCGGGATCCTACGAGCAGTACTTC; cdr3_aa: CASSVHAGLAGSYEQYF
j_call: TRBJ2-7; clone_size: .; d_call: .; v_call: TRBV27; cdr3_nt: TGTGCCAGCAGTTTCGGGGTACCCCCCTACGAGCAGTACTTC; cdr3_aa: CASSFGVPPYEQYF
j_call: TRBJ2-3; clone_size: .; d_call: TRBD2; v_call: TRBV28; cdr3_nt: TGTGCCAGCAGCCTAGCGGGAGCTAGCACAGATACGCAGTATTTT; cdr3_aa: CASSLAGASTDTQYF
j_call: TRBJ1-4; clone_size: .; d_call: TRBD1; v_call: TRBV6-5; cdr3_nt: TGTGCCAGCAGTTACCTCGGGACAGGGATGAAGGAAAAACTGTTTTTT; cdr3_aa: CASSYLGTGMKEKLFF
j_call: TRBJ2-7; clone_size: .; d_call: TRBD1; v_call: TRBV7-6; cdr3_nt: TGTGCCAGCAGCTTAGGTCGGACAGGGGTCTACGAGCAGTACTTC; cdr3_aa: CASSLGRTGVYEQYF
j_call: TRBJ2-2; clone_size: .; d_call: TRBD2; v_call: TRBV10-3; cdr3_nt: TGTGCCATCAGTGAGGCTGGGACTAACGCGAACACCGGGGAGCTGTTTTTT; cdr3_aa: CAISEAGTNANTGELFF
j_call: TRBJ2-7; clone_size: .; d_call: .; v_call: TRBV6-6; cdr3_nt: TGTGCCAGCAGCCTCGGCGCCTACGAGCAGTACTTC; cdr3_aa: CASSLGAYEQYF
j_call: TRBJ1-1; clone_size: once; d_call: TRBD1; v_call: TRBV5-3; cdr3_nt: TGTGCCAGAAGCTCCCAAGACAGGGGGCGGACTGAAGCTTTCTTT; cdr3_aa: CARSSQDRGRTEAFF
j_call: TRBJ2-7; clone_size: once; d_call: .; v_call: TRBV6-1; cdr3_nt: TGTGCCAGCAGCTCGACCTACGAGCAGTACTTC; cdr3_aa: CASSSTYEQYF
j_call: TRBJ1-5; clone_size: .; d_call: .; v_call: TRBV10-3; cdr3_nt: TGTGCCATCAACGCAGGGCCCGATCAGCCCCAGCATTTT; cdr3_aa: CAINAGPDQPQHF
j_call: TRBJ2-7; clone_size: .; d_call: TRBD1; v_call: TRBV28; cdr3_nt: TGTGCCAGCAGTTTGACCGACAGGGGATACGAGCAGTACTTC; cdr3_aa: CASSLTDRGYEQYF
j_call: TRBJ2-1; clone_size: .; d_call: TRBD2; v_call: TRBV19; cdr3_nt: TGTGCCAGTAGTATAGATCTCCCTAGCGGGGAGGAGCAGTTCTTC; cdr3_aa: CASSIDLPSGEEQFF
j_call: TRBJ1-5; clone_size: .; d_call: .; v_call: TRBV19; cdr3_nt: TGTGCCAGTAGTAACCGGTTCTATAGGGTTCAGCCCCAGCATTTT; cdr3_aa: CASSNRFYRVQPQHF
j_call: TRBJ2-7; clone_size: .; d_call: TRBD1; v_call: TRBV11-2; cdr3_nt: TGTGCCAGCAGCTTAAACAGGGGAACCTACGAGCAGTACTTC; cdr3_aa: CASSLNRGTYEQYF
j_call: TRBJ2-7; clone_size: .; d_call: TRBD1; v_call: TRBV2; cdr3_nt: TGTGCCAGCAGGGACAGGGGACCTACCGAGCAGTACTTC; cdr3_aa: CASRDRGPTEQYF
j_call: TRBJ2-6; clone_size: few; d_call: .; v_call: TRBV2; cdr3_nt: TGTGCCAGCAGTGATGGGTACCCCGCTTCTGGGGCCAACGTCCTGACTTTC; cdr3_aa: CASSDGYPASGANVLTF
j_call: TRBJ2-3; clone_size: once; d_call: TRBD2; v_call: TRBV6-1; cdr3_nt: TGTGCCAGCAGTAGAGCGGGAGACAGAGATACGCAGTATTTT; cdr3_aa: CASSRAGDRDTQYF
j_call: TRBJ2-1; clone_size: .; d_call: .; v_call: TRBV7-6; cdr3_nt: TGTGCCAGCAGCTCCGACGGGGGCCCTTACAATGAGCAGTTCTTC; cdr3_aa: CASSSDGGPYNEQFF
j_call: TRBJ2-3; clone_size: .; d_call: TRBD2; v_call: TRBV6-5; cdr3_nt: TGTGCCAGGTATAAAGCGGGAAGAACCACAGATACGCAGTATTTT; cdr3_aa: CARYKAGRTTDTQYF
j_call: TRBJ1-2; clone_size: .; d_call: TRBD1; v_call: TRBV5-1; cdr3_nt: TGCGCCAGCAGCCAAGAAATCGGACAGGGGGCGCGAGGCTACACCTTC; cdr3_aa: CASSQEIGQGARGYTF
j_call: TRBJ1-5; clone_size: .; d_call: .; v_call: TRBV27; cdr3_nt: TGTGCCAGCACCCCCCTAAGTGGGGTTAGCAATCAGCCCCAGCATTTT; cdr3_aa: CASTPLSGVSNQPQHF
j_call: TRBJ1-1; clone_size: .; d_call: .; v_call: TRBV18; cdr3_nt: TGTGCCAGCTCACCACAGGGGCCCGACACTGAAGCTTTCTTT; cdr3_aa: CASSPQGPDTEAFF
j_call: TRBJ2-3; clone_size: .; d_call: .; v_call: TRBV11-2; cdr3_nt: TGTGCCAGCAGCTTGGCAGATACGCAGTATTTT; cdr3_aa: CASSLADTQYF
j_call: TRBJ2-3; clone_size: .; d_call: TRBD1; v_call: TRBV5-1; cdr3_nt: TGCGCCAGCAGCCCCGGGACAGACGGCATCGCGCAGTATTTT; cdr3_aa: CASSPGTDGIAQYF
j_call: TRBJ1-2; clone_size: .; d_call: .; v_call: TRBV6-6; cdr3_nt: TGTGCCAGCAGTTACAGCCAGAACTATGGCTACACCTTC; cdr3_aa: CASSYSQNYGYTF
j_call: TRBJ2-7; clone_size: .; d_call: .; v_call: TRBV5-4; cdr3_nt: TGTGCCAGCAGCTTGTCGCCTAAGGGGACAAGCGAGCAGTACTTC; cdr3_aa: CASSLSPKGTSEQYF
j_call: TRBJ1-5; clone_size: .; d_call: .; v_call: TRBV27; cdr3_nt: TGTGCCAGCAGTCCCCGAACGTCTAGCAATCAGCCCCAGCATTTT; cdr3_aa: CASSPRTSSNQPQHF
j_call: TRBJ2-3; clone_size: once; d_call: .; v_call: TRBV27; cdr3_nt: TGTGCCAGCAGTTTGGCTACTAGCACAGATACGCAGTATTTT; cdr3_aa: CASSLATSTDTQYF
j_call: TRBJ2-2; clone_size: .; d_call: .; v_call: TRBV28; cdr3_nt: TGTGCCAGCAGCCGGGACTGGACGAACACCGGGGAGCTGTTTTTT; cdr3_aa: CASSRDWTNTGELFF
j_call: TRBJ2-5; clone_size: .; d_call: .; v_call: TRBV6-5; cdr3_nt: TGTGCCAGCAGTAGCGGTCCCCCACAAGAGACCCAGTACTTC; cdr3_aa: CASSSGPPQETQYF
j_call: TRBJ2-5; clone_size: .; d_call: TRBD1; v_call: TRBV5-1; cdr3_nt: TGCGCCAGCAGCAGAGGACAGGGGAAGGGTGTGGGGACCCAGTACTTC; cdr3_aa: CASSRGQGKGVGTQYF
j_call: TRBJ2-3; clone_size: .; d_call: .; v_call: TRBV29-1; cdr3_nt: TGCAGCGTTGCCCTCCGGCACTCTAGACTCACAGATACGCAGTATTTT; cdr3_aa: CSVALRHSRLTDTQYF
j_call: TRBJ1-1; clone_size: once; d_call: TRBD1; v_call: TRBV10-3; cdr3_nt: TGTGCCATCAGTGGACAAAGGGGGCTCCTGAACACTGAAGCTTTCTTT; cdr3_aa: CAISGQRGLLNTEAFF
j_call: TRBJ2-7; clone_size: once; d_call: TRBD1; v_call: TRBV5-6; cdr3_nt: TGTGCCAGCAGCCGGAGGGACAGGGGCCACGAGCAGTACTTC; cdr3_aa: CASSRRDRGHEQYF
j_call: TRBJ2-3; clone_size: .; d_call: .; v_call: TRBV5-1; cdr3_nt: TGCGCCAGCAGCCTGGCCGAGGCAACAGATACGCAGTATTTT; cdr3_aa: CASSLAEATDTQYF
j_call: TRBJ1-4; clone_size: .; d_call: .; v_call: TRBV6-5; cdr3_nt: TGTGCCAGCAGTGGGGGCGGGGCGGCTAATGAAAAACTGTTTTTT; cdr3_aa: CASSGGGAANEKLFF
j_call: TRBJ1-1; clone_size: .; d_call: .; v_call: TRBV29-1; cdr3_nt: TGCAGCGCACCCGGGCCTCCCTTGAAGGCTTTCTTT; cdr3_aa: CSAPGPPLKAFF
j_call: TRBJ1-1; clone_size: .; d_call: TRBD1; v_call: TRBV7-9; cdr3_nt: TGTGCCAGCAGCTCAAACAGGGGAGGGACTGAAGCTTTCTTT; cdr3_aa: CASSSNRGGTEAFF
j_call: TRBJ2-7; clone_size: .; d_call: .; v_call: TRBV14; cdr3_nt: TGTGCCAGCAGCCAAGTAGGGCAGCCGACGACCTACGAGCAGTACTTC; cdr3_aa: CASSQVGQPTTYEQYF
j_call: TRBJ1-2; clone_size: .; d_call: .; v_call: TRBV4-1; cdr3_nt: TGCGCCAGCAGCCTCTTCCTCGCGCCCCGACTGGGGGGCTACACCTTC; cdr3_aa: CASSLFLAPRLGGYTF